This passage covers 12 T cell receptor beta chains from one sample sequenced in a study of blood T cell repertoires in COVID-19. The method was immunoSEQ multiplex PCR; TCRdb's version includes in-frame clones alone and lacks a portion of them. The repertoire consists of 170,000 or so clones, with roughly nine tenths occurring once and the leading ten covering approximately 2.1%. Sequencing was performed on peripheral blood. Receptor source: a young man who had recovered from COVID-19.

This clone was picked up one time. The chain uses TRBV9 and TRBJ2-1; 7 bases agree with TRBD2. The CDR3 contains 18 residues. CDR1 is SGDLS, CDR2 YYNGEE, per germline. Germline trimming cut 0 bases from V and 4 bases from J; bases unmatched to any gene: 13. DNA for the CDR3: TGTGCCAGCAGCGTAGCGATTAGAGCGGGACCATCTTACAATGAGCAGTTCTTC. Protein: CASSVAIRAGPSYNEQFF.

In DNA, the CDR3 is TGTGCCAGCTCACCCCGGGACAGAACCTACGAGCAGTACTTC. Encoded protein: CASSPRDRTYEQYF. The chain uses TRBV18 and TRBJ2-7; 7 bases agree with TRBD1. This CDR3 comprises 14 residues. Germline V gene data show CDR1 as KGHSH and CDR2 as LQKENI. The junction had 4 bases not matched to a gene; V was cut back by 3 bases and J by 2 bases.

V usage is TRBV6-2 or TRBV6-3 and J usage is TRBJ2-7; 7 nucleotides align to TRBD1. With 2 bases clipped from V and 2 bases from J, the junction kept 6 bases outside the gene matches. Per the germline V gene, CDR1 is MNHEY and CDR2 is SVGEGT. This CDR3 comprises 15 residues. Here the CDR3 DNA reads TGTGCCAGCAGTTACGGGTACACAGGGGCCTACGAGCAGTACTTC. Translation: CASSYGYTGAYEQYF.

The chain uses TRBV6-5 and TRBJ1-2; 10 bases match TRBD1. This CDR3 has 15 residues. After removal of 6 bases from V and 8 bases from J, the junction contained 12 bases not matched to a gene. Germline-derived CDR1 and CDR2 are MNHEY and SVGAGI. CDR3 DNA sequence: TGTGCCAGCAGAGCCGAAGGGACAGGGGATGACGGCTACACCTTC. This translates into CASRAEGTGDDGYTF.

The gene calls are TRBV18 and TRBJ1-3, with D possibly being TRBD1 (5 bases). Germline-derived CDR1 and CDR2 are KGHSH and LQKENI. The CDR3 covers 15 residues. V dropped 2 bases and J dropped 4 bases, with 12 bases sitting between them. The CDR3 nucleotides read TGTGCCAGCTCACCATCGCAGGGCCAAGGAAACACCATATATTTT. It translates to CASSPSQGQGNTIYF.

The chain employs TRBV28 and TRBJ1-1; D is uncertain. In germline, CDR1 is MDHEN, CDR2 SYDVKM. V lost 6 bases, J lost 8 bases, and 13 bases lay in between. The CDR3 has 12 amino acids. The chain's CDR3 is CASSTTVSEAFF. CDR3 nucleotides: TGTGCCAGCAGCACTACGGTCTCCGAAGCTTTCTTT.

The V call is TRBV19, the J call TRBJ2-3; TRBD2 aligns across 13 bases. V gave up 3 bases and J gave up 1 base; unmatched junction bases: 1. This CDR3 comprises 16 residues. Germline V gene sequence: CDR1 LNHDA, CDR2 SQIVND (reference sequence). CDR3 in amino acids: CASSIGLAGGTDTQYF. DNA of the CDR3: TGTGCCAGTAGTATCGGACTAGCGGGAGGCACAGATACGCAGTATTTT.

The chain employs TRBV7-9 and TRBJ2-5; 8 bases are a match to TRBD1. The CDR3 is 14 amino acids. The V and J ends lost 5 bases and 3 bases, in that order; junction bases with no gene match: 5. Germline CDR1 and CDR2: SEHNR and FQNEAQ (reference sequence). The CDR3: CASSPDRAKETQYF. The CDR3 coding sequence is TGTGCCAGCAGCCCGGACAGGGCAAAAGAGACCCAGTACTTC.

The rearrangement uses TRBV7-8 and TRBJ2-2; 9 bases line up with TRBD1. CDR3 length: 16 amino acids. The V gene's germline CDR1 is SGHVS and CDR2 FQNEAQ. The V gene end was trimmed by 4 bases and the J gene end by 7 bases; junction bases not matched to a gene: 10. The CDR3 region is CASSSFGQGSIGELFF. In DNA form, the CDR3 reads TGTGCCAGCAGCTCATTCGGACAGGGGAGCATCGGGGAGCTGTTTTTT.

The CDR3 DNA reads as TGTGCCAGCAGCGATACCTCCCGGGAGCAGTACTTC. Its translation is CASSDTSREQYF. The V call is TRBV7-9, the J call TRBJ2-7; D is ambiguous. The V and J ends lost 5 bases and 7 bases respectively, with 12 bases between them. CDR1 is SEHNR and CDR2 is FQNEAQ in the germline V gene (reference sequence). CDR3 length: 12 residues.

This clone has only a few counts. The rearrangement links TRBV5-6 to TRBJ2-3; D perhaps matches TRBD2 (5 bases). The CDR3 runs to 15 residues. Germline CDR1 and CDR2: SGHDT and YYEEEE. Trimming left V 6 bases short and J 2 bases short, with 16 bases between. As DNA, the CDR3 is TGTGCCAGCACGACGTTGAGGGTCAACACAGATACGCAGTATTTT. As protein: CASTTLRVNTDTQYF. The whole variable domain, filled in from reference TRBV5-6 and TRBJ2-3, reads DAGVTQSPTHLIKTRGQQVTLRCSPKSGHDTVSWYQQALGQGPQFIFQYYEEEERQRGNFPDRFSGHQFPNYSSELNVNALLLGDSALYLCASTTLRVNTDTQYFGPGTRLTVL.

This chain links TRBV4-3 with TRBJ2-1; a weak D match, TRBD1 (5 bases). The length of the CDR3 is 15 residues. CDR1 is LGHNA and CDR2 is YSLEER in the germline V gene. Trimming pared 0 bases from V and 2 bases from J, leaving 8 bases between. The CDR3 DNA follows: TGCGCCAGCAGCCAAGACAGGGATCCCTACAATGAGCAGTTCTTC. Protein: CASSQDRDPYNEQFF.